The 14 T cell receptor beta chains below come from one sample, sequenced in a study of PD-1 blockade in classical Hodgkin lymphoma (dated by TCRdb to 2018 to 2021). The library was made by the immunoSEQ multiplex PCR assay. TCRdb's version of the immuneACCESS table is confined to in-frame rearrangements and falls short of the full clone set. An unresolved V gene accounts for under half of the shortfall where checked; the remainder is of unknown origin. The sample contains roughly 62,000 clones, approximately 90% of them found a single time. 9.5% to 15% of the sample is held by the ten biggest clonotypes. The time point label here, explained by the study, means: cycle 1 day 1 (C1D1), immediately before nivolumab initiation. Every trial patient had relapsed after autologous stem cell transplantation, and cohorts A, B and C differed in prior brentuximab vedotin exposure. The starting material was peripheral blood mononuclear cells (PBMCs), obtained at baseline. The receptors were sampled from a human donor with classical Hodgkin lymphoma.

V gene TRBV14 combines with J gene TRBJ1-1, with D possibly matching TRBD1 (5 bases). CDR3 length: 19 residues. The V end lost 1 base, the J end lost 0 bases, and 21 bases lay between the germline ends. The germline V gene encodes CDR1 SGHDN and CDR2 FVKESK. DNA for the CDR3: TGTGCCAGCAGCCAAGCGGCCGGGATACGAACGGGGGTGAACACTGAAGCTTTCTTT. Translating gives CASSQAAGIRTGVNTEAFF. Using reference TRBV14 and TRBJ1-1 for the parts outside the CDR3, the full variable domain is EAGVTQFPSHSVIEKGQTVTLRCDPISGHDNLYWYRRVMGKEIKFLLHFVKESKQDESGMPNNRFLAERTGGTYSTLKVQPAELEDSGVYFCASSQAAGIRTGVNTEAFFGQGTRLTVV.

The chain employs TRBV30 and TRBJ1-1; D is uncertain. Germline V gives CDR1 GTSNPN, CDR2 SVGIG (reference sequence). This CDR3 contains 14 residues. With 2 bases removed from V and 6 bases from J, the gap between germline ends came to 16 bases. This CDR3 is CAWSQGPATPEAFF. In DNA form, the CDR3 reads TGTGCCTGGAGTCAAGGGCCCGCGACCCCTGAAGCTTTCTTT.

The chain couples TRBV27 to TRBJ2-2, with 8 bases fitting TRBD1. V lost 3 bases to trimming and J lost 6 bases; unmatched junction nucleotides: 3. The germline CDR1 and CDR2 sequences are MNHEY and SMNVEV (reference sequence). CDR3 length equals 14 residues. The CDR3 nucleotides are TGTGCCAGCAGTTTCAACAGGGGGGCCGGGGAGCTGTTTTTT. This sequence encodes CASSFNRGAGELFF.

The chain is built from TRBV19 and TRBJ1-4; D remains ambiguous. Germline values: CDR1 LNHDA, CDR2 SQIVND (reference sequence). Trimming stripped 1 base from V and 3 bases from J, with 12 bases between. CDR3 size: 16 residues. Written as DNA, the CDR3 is TGTGCCAGTAGTATAGTCACCTTCCTGGCTAATGAAAAACTGTTTTTT. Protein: CASSIVTFLANEKLFF.

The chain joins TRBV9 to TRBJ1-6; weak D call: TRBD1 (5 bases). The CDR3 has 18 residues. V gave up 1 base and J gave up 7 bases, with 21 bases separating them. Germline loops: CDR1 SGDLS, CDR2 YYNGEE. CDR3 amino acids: CASSVLQQGGASNSPLHF. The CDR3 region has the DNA TGTGCCAGCAGCGTATTGCAGCAGGGAGGGGCTTCGAATTCACCCCTCCACTTT. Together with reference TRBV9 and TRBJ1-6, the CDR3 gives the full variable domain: DSGVTQTPKHLITATGQRVTLRCSPRSGDLSVYWYQQSLDQGLQFLIQYYNGEERAKGNILERFSAQQFPDLHSELNLSSLELGDSALYFCASSVLQQGGASNSPLHFGNGTRLTVT.

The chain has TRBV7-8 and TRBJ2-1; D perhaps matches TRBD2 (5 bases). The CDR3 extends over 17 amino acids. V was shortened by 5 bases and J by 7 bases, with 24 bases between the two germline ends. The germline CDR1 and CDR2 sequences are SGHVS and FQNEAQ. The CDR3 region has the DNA TGTGCCAGCAGCCCCGAACTAGTAATTATAGGGAAGAATGAGCAGTTCTTC. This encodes CASSPELVIIGKNEQFF.

CDR3 in DNA: TGCAGCGTTAGGGCGGGGGTAGACGCAGATACGCAGTATTTT. Its translation is CSVRAGVDADTQYF. The chain employs TRBV29-1 and TRBJ2-3, with 7 bases identical to TRBD2. Germline loops: CDR1 SQVTM, CDR2 ANQGSEA. This CDR3 is 14 amino acids long. With 5 bases clipped from V and 4 bases from J, the junction kept 9 bases outside the gene matches.

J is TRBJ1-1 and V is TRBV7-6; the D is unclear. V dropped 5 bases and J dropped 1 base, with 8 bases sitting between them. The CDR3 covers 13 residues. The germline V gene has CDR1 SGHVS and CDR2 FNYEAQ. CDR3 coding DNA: TGTGCCAGCAGCCCAGCGGGGAACACTGAAGCTTTCTTT. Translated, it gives CASSPAGNTEAFF. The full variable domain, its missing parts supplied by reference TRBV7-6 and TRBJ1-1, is GAGVSQSPRYKVTKRGQDVALRCDPISGHVSLYWYRQALGQGPEFLTYFNYEAQQDKSGLPNDRFSAERPEGSISTLTIQRTEQRDSAMYRCASSPAGNTEAFFGQGTRLTVV.

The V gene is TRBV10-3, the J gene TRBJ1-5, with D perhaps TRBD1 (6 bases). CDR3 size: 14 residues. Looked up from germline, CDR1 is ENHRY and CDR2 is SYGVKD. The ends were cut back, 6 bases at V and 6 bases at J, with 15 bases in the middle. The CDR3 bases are TGTGCCATCAGCGAACAGGGTATAGTTCAGCCCCAGCATTTT. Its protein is CAISEQGIVQPQHF.

CDR3 sequence (DNA): TGTGCCAGTACGAGTAGCGGGGGGGTAAACCAAGAGACCCAGTACTTC. Its protein is CASTSSGGVNQETQYF. The V and J genes are TRBV19 and TRBJ2-5; the match to TRBD2 covers 11 bases. The CDR3 extends over 16 amino acids. Losses at the gene ends were 7 bases for V and 0 bases for J; bases not matched to a gene: 7. Germline CDR1 reads LNHDA; CDR2 reads SQIVND (reference sequence).

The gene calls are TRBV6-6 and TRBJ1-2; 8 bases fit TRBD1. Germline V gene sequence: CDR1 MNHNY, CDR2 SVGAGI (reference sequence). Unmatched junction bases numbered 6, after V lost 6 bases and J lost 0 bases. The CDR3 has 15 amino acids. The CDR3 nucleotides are TGTGCCAGCAGGGGACAGGCCACCCCTAACTATGGCTACACCTTC. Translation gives CASRGQATPNYGYTF.

For the CDR3, the DNA is TGTGCCAGCAGCATGTCATGGGGCAATCAGCCCCAGCATTTT. This gives the protein CASSMSWGNQPQHF. This chain uses TRBV7-9 with TRBJ1-5; D is unclear. Trimming took off 5 bases at V and 2 bases at J, with 10 bases between the two ends. The CDR3 totals 14 residues. CDR1 is SEHNR, CDR2 FQNEAQ, per germline (reference sequence).

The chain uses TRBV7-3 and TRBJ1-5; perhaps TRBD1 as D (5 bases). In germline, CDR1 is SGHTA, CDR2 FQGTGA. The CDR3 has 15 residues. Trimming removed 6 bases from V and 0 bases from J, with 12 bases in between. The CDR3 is CASSPGTASNQPQHF. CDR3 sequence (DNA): TGTGCCAGCAGTCCCGGGACGGCTAGCAATCAGCCCCAGCATTTT.

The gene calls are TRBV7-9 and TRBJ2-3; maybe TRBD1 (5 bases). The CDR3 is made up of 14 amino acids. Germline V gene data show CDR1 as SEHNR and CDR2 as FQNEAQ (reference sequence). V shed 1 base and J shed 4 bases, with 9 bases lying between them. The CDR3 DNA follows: TGTGCCAGCAGCTTAGTACAGGATGCAGATACGCAGTATTTT. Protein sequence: CASSLVQDADTQYF.